The subject of this entry is one TCR beta chain. It has no known antigen specificity. One base away there is no much larger clone; base qualities are not given. This sample stems from a study of blood T cell repertoires in COVID-19 (dated by TCRdb to the early 2020s). About the investigation overall: Samples from collaborators originated in the United States, Italy and Spain and spanned both the acute and convalescent phases of COVID-19. The material from the prospective study consisted of cDNA or gDNA derived from T cells, B-cell-depleted T cells, or PBMCs. The dataset comprised deeply sampled blood TCRbeta repertoires from subjects exposed to, actively infected with, or recovered from COVID-19. The repertoires were made available in a free public database intended to serve as a resource for research on the immune response to SARS-CoV-2. The samples were drawn from the first 160 participants of the ongoing ImmuneRACE study and from some 1,300 subjects provided by 6 global collaborators. Sample metadata almost always included a de-identified subject ID, COVID-19 status, age in years and sex. Where available, HLA class I and class II types were taken from metadata supplied by the sample provider and were not determined by assay-based typing. Broad study findings and their caveats: Clinical and demographic metadata were provided uncurated, with the amount varying by source and participant.

TCRbeta CDR3 regions were amplified from genomic DNA by means of the immunoSEQ Assay, a bias-controlled multiplex PCR. Concerning the study's data processing: The number of nucleated cells in each sample was estimated from the amplification of reference gene primers within the assay. To quantify the absolute abundance of each unique TCRbeta CDR3 rearrangement, sequence reads were collapsed and filtered. For each sample, productive Simpson clonality was calculated by taking the square root of Simpson's diversity index across productive rearrangements. Here the immuneACCESS table is served through TCRdb, limited to in-frame sequences with V and J called. Missing clones are a known gap in these copies; in checked studies unresolved V genes cover under half, and the rest lacks a known reason. The DNA gave D and trimming, while V, J and clone size come from that table. The sample data list tens of thousands of clones, and approximately 80% of these were observed just once. The ten biggest clones cover over 40% of the sample.

The collaborating institutions used their own protocols to collect whole blood in K2EDTA tubes. For TCRbeta analysis, collaborators shipped samples as frozen whole blood, isolated PBMCs, or DNA extracted from either of those sample types. From the cysteine up to the phenylalanine, the CDR3 has a length of 16 residues. The sequence is cut down to CDR3 DNA, 48 bases in frame from base 1. Per the germline V gene, SGHRS is the CDR1 and YFSETQ is the CDR2. The germline V and J ends show losses of 0 bases and 3 bases respectively, and no gene match explains 5 bases of the junction. The chain is encoded by TRBV5-1 joined to TRBJ2-7; 11 central bases correspond to TRBD2. This receptor was taken from a man older than 75 with acute or convalescent COVID-19. The sample comprised peripheral blood. Here is the DNA: TGCGCCAGCAGCTTGGAAGGGACTAGCGGAATCTACGAGCAGTACTTC. This encodes CASSLEGTSGIYEQYF.